These T cell receptor beta chains were read from a single sample in a study of blood T cell repertoires in COVID-19. Clones were read by immunoSEQ multiplex PCR, and TCRdb kept only the in-frame ones, dropping some. The data hold approximately 250,000 clones, with more than 75% observed a single time. The material sequenced was peripheral blood. These receptors came from a woman of 80 years or more with COVID-19, enrolled during active disease. CDR3s include the opening cysteine and the closing phenylalanine or tryptophan. D genes are given only for firm matches. Size tells how often a clone was seen (once, few, many) or the class of an expanded clone, and some rows leave it out.

D: TRBD1; V: TRBV5-8; size: -; J: TRBJ1-1; DNA: TGTGCCAGCAGCCGATCGGGACAGAAGAACACTGAAGCTTTCTTT; CDR3: CASSRSGQKNTEAFF
D: TRBD1; V: TRBV4-1; size: -; J: TRBJ1-4; DNA: TGCGCCAGCAGCGGTTCACGGACAGGAGGTGGGGGAGCTAATGAAAAACTGTTTTTT; CDR3: CASSGSRTGGGGANEKLFF
D: TRBD1; V: TRBV3-1/TRBV3-2; size: -; J: TRBJ1-2; DNA: TGTGCCAGCAGCCAAGGTTCGACAGGGGACGGGGGCTACACCTTC; CDR3: CASSQGSTGDGGYTF
D: -; V: TRBV30; size: -; J: TRBJ2-7; DNA: TGTGCCCTCTCTGGTCCGCAGGGTTACGAGCAGTACTTC; CDR3: CALSGPQGYEQYF
D: -; V: TRBV19; size: -; J: TRBJ2-3; DNA: TGTGCCAGTAGTATAGCGGCGGGTACAGATACGCAGTATTTT; CDR3: CASSIAAGTDTQYF
D: TRBD1; V: TRBV13; size: -; J: TRBJ2-5; DNA: TGTGCCAGCAGCTCGCGACAGGGCGGAGAGACCCAGTACTTC; CDR3: CASSSRQGGETQYF
D: -; V: TRBV5-4; size: -; J: TRBJ2-5; DNA: TGTGCCAGCAGCCCTGGAGGGAGGCAAGAGACCCAGTACTTC; CDR3: CASSPGGRQETQYF
D: -; V: TRBV11-2; size: -; J: TRBJ2-1; DNA: TGTGCCAGCAGCTTCGGAGTCGCTGGCGATGAGCAGTTCTTC; CDR3: CASSFGVAGDEQFF
D: -; V: TRBV19; size: -; J: TRBJ1-6; DNA: TGTGCCAGTAGAGAAACCGGGACATGGGCCTATAATTCACCCCTCCACTTT; CDR3: CASRETGTWAYNSPLHF
D: -; V: TRBV10-2; size: few; J: TRBJ2-7; DNA: TGCGCCAGCAAGGGGGGGAGCTCCTACGAGCAGTACTTC; CDR3: CASKGGSSYEQYF
D: TRBD1; V: TRBV5-1; size: once; J: TRBJ1-2; DNA: TGCGCCAGCAGCTTGGGGACGACAGGGCCTAACTATGGCTACACCTTC; CDR3: CASSLGTTGPNYGYTF
D: TRBD1; V: TRBV11-2; size: -; J: TRBJ2-2; DNA: TGTGCCAGTGGGCGGACAGGGGGTATGAACACCGGGGAGCTGTTTTTT; CDR3: CASGRTGGMNTGELFF
D: -; V: TRBV5-1; size: -; J: TRBJ1-4; DNA: TGCGCCAGCAGCTTGCAGGGAACTAATGAAAAACTGTTTTTT; CDR3: CASSLQGTNEKLFF
D: TRBD1; V: TRBV3-1/TRBV3-2; size: -; J: TRBJ2-2; DNA: TGTGCCAGCAGCCCCCCGGACAGGAGGAACACCGGGGAGCTGTTTTTT; CDR3: CASSPPDRRNTGELFF
D: -; V: TRBV6-6; size: -; J: TRBJ1-4; DNA: TGTGCCAGCAGTCCCCCTGGCAGGGATAATGAAAAACTGTTTTTT; CDR3: CASSPPGRDNEKLFF
D: -; V: TRBV6-5; size: -; J: TRBJ2-5; DNA: TGTGCCAGCAGTCCCCCAGCCTCGGGTGGGGAGACCCAGTACTTC; CDR3: CASSPPASGGETQYF
D: -; V: TRBV3-1/TRBV3-2; size: -; J: TRBJ2-3; DNA: TGTGCCAGCAGCCAAGATCGGGGGGCCGGCACAGATACGCAGTATTTT; CDR3: CASSQDRGAGTDTQYF
D: TRBD1; V: TRBV28; size: -; J: TRBJ2-1; DNA: TGTGCCAGCAGCGGTCCGGGACAGGGGACCGATGAGCAGTTCTTC; CDR3: CASSGPGQGTDEQFF
D: TRBD1; V: TRBV19; size: -; J: TRBJ2-3; DNA: TGTGCCAGTAGTAAACAGGGGGCCGCAGATACGCAGTATTTT; CDR3: CASSKQGAADTQYF
D: -; V: TRBV3-1/TRBV3-2; size: -; J: TRBJ1-2; DNA: TGTGCCAGCAGCCGTGCAGTCGGTTCCGCTTCGGGAAACTATGGCTACACCTTC; CDR3: CASSRAVGSASGNYGYTF
D: -; V: TRBV7-6; size: -; J: TRBJ2-3; DNA: TGTGCCAGCAGCTTAGGTATGGGGCAGGGCACAGATACGCAGTATTTT; CDR3: CASSLGMGQGTDTQYF
D: TRBD2; V: TRBV6-2/TRBV6-3; size: -; J: TRBJ2-7; DNA: TGTGCCAGCAGTTACTCGGTTGGATCGGGGGGTTACGAGCAGTACTTC; CDR3: CASSYSVGSGGYEQYF
D: TRBD2; V: TRBV5-1; size: -; J: TRBJ2-5; DNA: TGCGCCAGCAGCTTGTCGGCGGGGGGGCATGAGACCCAGTACTTC; CDR3: CASSLSAGGHETQYF
D: TRBD1; V: TRBV5-1; size: once; J: TRBJ2-2; DNA: TGCGCCAGCAGCAACCCGGACAGGGGGCGTTGGGGGGAGCTGTTTTTT; CDR3: CASSNPDRGRWGELFF
D: TRBD2; V: TRBV2; size: once; J: TRBJ2-5; DNA: TGTGCCAGCAGTGAAGCACTAGCGGGGTACCAAGAGACCCAGTACTTC; CDR3: CASSEALAGYQETQYF
D: -; V: TRBV5-1; size: once; J: TRBJ2-1; DNA: TGCGCCAGCAGCTTCTTACAGGGAGAGGGAGACAATGAGCAGTTCTTC; CDR3: CASSFLQGEGDNEQFF
D: -; V: TRBV6-5; size: -; J: TRBJ1-6; DNA: TGTGCCAGCAGTTACTCCTCCCCCGGGAACGATTCACCCCTCCACTTT; CDR3: CASSYSSPGNDSPLHF
D: TRBD1; V: TRBV6-5; size: -; J: TRBJ1-4; DNA: TGTGCCAGCGGCGGGACAGGGATAAATGAAAAACTGTTTTTT; CDR3: CASGGTGINEKLFF
D: TRBD1; V: TRBV5-4; size: -; J: TRBJ1-2; DNA: TGTGCCAGCAGCTCTCCGGGACAGGGAGGTCAAAGCTATGGCTACACCTTC; CDR3: CASSSPGQGGQSYGYTF
D: TRBD2; V: TRBV10-1; size: -; J: TRBJ2-5; DNA: TGCGCCAGCAGCTTGGGACTAGCGGGCCAAGAGACCCAGTACTTC; CDR3: CASSLGLAGQETQYF
D: -; V: TRBV6-5; size: -; J: TRBJ1-3; DNA: TGTGCCACCAAGACAGACTCTGGAAACACCATATATTTT; CDR3: CATKTDSGNTIYF
D: -; V: TRBV5-1; size: -; J: TRBJ1-4; DNA: TGCGCCAGCAGCTTTGTACTTAATGAAAAACTGTTTTTT; CDR3: CASSFVLNEKLFF
D: -; V: TRBV30; size: -; J: TRBJ1-2; DNA: TGTGCCTGGAGTAAAACGGGGGAGTTCTATGGCTACACCTTC; CDR3: CAWSKTGEFYGYTF
D: -; V: TRBV7-2; size: -; J: TRBJ2-1; DNA: TGTGCCAGCAGCTTACAGGCAAACAATGAGCAGTTCTTC; CDR3: CASSLQANNEQFF
D: -; V: TRBV7-2; size: -; J: TRBJ1-1; DNA: TGTGCCAGCAGCTTTTCCAGGCTCGCCACTGAAGCTTTCTTT; CDR3: CASSFSRLATEAFF
D: -; V: TRBV19; size: -; J: TRBJ2-3; DNA: TGTGCCAGTAGTCGCGGGACAGACAAACTCACAGATACGCAGTATTTT; CDR3: CASSRGTDKLTDTQYF
D: -; V: TRBV5-1; size: -; J: TRBJ1-2; DNA: TGCGCCAGCAGCTTGGGAGGGGGGGCCGATGGCTACACCTTC; CDR3: CASSLGGGADGYTF
D: -; V: TRBV5-8; size: few; J: TRBJ1-6; DNA: TGTGCCAGCATCGTACAGGGTTCCTATAATTCACCCCTCCACTTT; CDR3: CASIVQGSYNSPLHF
D: TRBD1; V: TRBV5-1; size: -; J: TRBJ1-1; DNA: TGCGCCAGCAGCTTCGGACAGGCTAACACTGAAGCTTTCTTT; CDR3: CASSFGQANTEAFF
D: TRBD2; V: TRBV7-8; size: -; J: TRBJ2-3; DNA: TGTGCCACCTTAAGCGGGGGGCGGGTCACAGATACGCAGTATTTT; CDR3: CATLSGGRVTDTQYF
D: TRBD2; V: TRBV6-2/TRBV6-3; size: once; J: TRBJ2-3; DNA: TGTGCCAGCAGTACTCCGGGACTAGCGGGGGGAGGAGATACGCAGTATTTT; CDR3: CASSTPGLAGGGDTQYF
D: TRBD2; V: TRBV9; size: -; J: TRBJ2-7; DNA: TGTGCCAGCAGCGATAGCGGGGGGGCCGGTAAAGAGCAGTACTTC; CDR3: CASSDSGGAGKEQYF
D: -; V: TRBV20-1; size: -; J: TRBJ2-1; DNA: TGCAGTGCTAGTATGAGCGGGCTTGACAATGAGCAGTTCTTC; CDR3: CSASMSGLDNEQFF
D: TRBD2; V: TRBV2; size: -; J: TRBJ2-1; DNA: TGTGCCAGTAGTAGCGGGGGGCGGTACAATGAGCAGTTCTTC; CDR3: CASSSGGRYNEQFF
D: -; V: TRBV2; size: few; J: TRBJ1-6; DNA: TGTGCCAGCAGAACAGAGGCGGGACGGTCACCCCTCCACTTT; CDR3: CASRTEAGRSPLHF
D: TRBD1; V: TRBV5-4; size: -; J: TRBJ1-2; DNA: TGTGCCAGCAGCCGGGGACAGGACTATGGCTACACCTTC; CDR3: CASSRGQDYGYTF
D: -; V: TRBV7-9; size: -; J: TRBJ1-1; DNA: TGTGCCAGCAGCCCACAGGGGAACACTGAAGCTTTCTTT; CDR3: CASSPQGNTEAFF
D: TRBD1; V: TRBV19; size: -; J: TRBJ1-6; DNA: TGTGCCAGTAGAGTGGGACAGCACCTTAATTCACCCCTCCACTTT; CDR3: CASRVGQHLNSPLHF
D: TRBD2; V: TRBV18; size: -; J: TRBJ2-1; DNA: TGTGCCAGCTCACCCCCCATAGCGGGGGGGAGCAATGAGCAGTTCTTC; CDR3: CASSPPIAGGSNEQFF
D: -; V: TRBV11-2; size: -; J: TRBJ1-2; DNA: TGTGCCAGCAGCGATGGGTCAGGATATGGCTACACCTTC; CDR3: CASSDGSGYGYTF
D: -; V: TRBV18; size: -; J: TRBJ1-3; DNA: TGTGCCAGCTCACACTTCGAGACAGTGAGCTCTGGAAACACCATATATTTT; CDR3: CASSHFETVSSGNTIYF
D: TRBD2; V: TRBV4-2; size: -; J: TRBJ2-2; DNA: TGTGCCAGCAGCCAGCAGACTAGCGGGGCAGGTAACGGGGAGCTGTTTTTT; CDR3: CASSQQTSGAGNGELFF
D: -; V: TRBV14; size: -; J: TRBJ1-1; DNA: TGTGCCAGCAGCCAAGGAGGTAAGTGGGGCCCTGAAGCTTTCTTT; CDR3: CASSQGGKWGPEAFF
D: -; V: TRBV6-5; size: -; J: TRBJ1-2; DNA: TGTGCCAGCAGTAGCGCGGAATATGGCTACACCTTC; CDR3: CASSSAEYGYTF
D: -; V: TRBV3-1/TRBV3-2; size: -; J: TRBJ1-4; DNA: TGTGCCAGCAGCCAAGTCCTGGAAAAACTGTTTTTT; CDR3: CASSQVLEKLFF
D: TRBD2; V: TRBV6-2/TRBV6-3; size: -; J: TRBJ2-7; DNA: TGTGCCAGCAGTTACCCCCAGACTAGCGGGAGCTCCTACGAGCAGTACTTC; CDR3: CASSYPQTSGSSYEQYF
D: -; V: TRBV5-6; size: -; J: TRBJ1-2; DNA: TGTGCCAGCAGCCCTCGACAGGTTAGAGGCGACTATGGCTACACCTTC; CDR3: CASSPRQVRGDYGYTF
D: TRBD1; V: TRBV3-1/TRBV3-2; size: -; J: TRBJ1-3; DNA: TGTGCCAGCAGTTCGACAGGGGGGTTTTCCTCTGGAAACACCATATATTTT; CDR3: CASSSTGGFSSGNTIYF
D: -; V: TRBV3-1/TRBV3-2; size: once; J: TRBJ1-3; DNA: TGTGCCAGCAGCCGATCTAGCATTCCAACCAGCTCTGGAAACACCATATATTTT; CDR3: CASSRSSIPTSSGNTIYF
D: -; V: TRBV12-2; size: -; J: TRBJ1-1; DNA: TGTGCAAGTCGCTTAGCGGCGGTCAGTTGGAACACTGAAGCTTTCTTT; CDR3: CASRLAAVSWNTEAFF